This T cell receptor (beta chain) stems from a study of cytomegalovirus exposure and HLA in healthy donors. The CDR3 runs to 14 residues. Germline values: CDR1 SQVTM, CDR2 ANQGSEA. V lost 3 bases and J lost 4, with 13 bases in between. It was with 60 Vbeta and 13 Jbeta primers that the PCR ran. Sequencing used immunoSEQ multiplex PCR; TCRdb keeps in-frame clones, though not all of them. The sample records about 120,000 clones, more than 65% being singletons. This receptor was taken from a woman between 18 and 29 years old in good health and CMV-seronegative. The chain employs TRBV29-1 and TRBJ2-1, with D possibly matching TRBD1 (6 bases). The sample consisted of PBMCs. The DNA for the CDR3 is TGCAGCGTTGAGAGTAGGGGACATTACAATGAGCAGTTCTTC. Translated, it gives CSVESRGHYNEQFF.